These T cell receptor beta chains were read from a single sample in a study of T cell changes during pregnancy in multiple sclerosis. Assay: immunoSEQ multiplex PCR; the TCRdb copy retains only in-frame clones and omits some. The table shows about 59,000 clones, with over 90% occurring only once. Sequenced here: CD8+ T cells from peripheral blood mononuclear cells, sampled in the third trimester of pregnancy. Receptors were obtained from a female donor with multiple sclerosis, enrolled in a pregnancy study. Both conserved end residues are part of each CDR3. A D gene is named only where the DNA matches it firmly. Size is omitted from some rows. Given values are once, few, many or a class for expanded clones.

CDR3 DNA,CDR3 protein,clone size,J gene,V gene,D gene
TGTGCCAGCAGTTACTCGGGACAGTCCCAAGAGACCCAGTACTTC,CASSYSGQSQETQYF,.,TRBJ2-5,TRBV6-6,TRBD1
TGTGCCTCGGGAGGTCTCGGAGGAGAGACCCAGTACTTC,CASGGLGGETQYF,.,TRBJ2-5,TRBV30,TRBD2
TGTGCCAGCAGCCCAACGGGTACTGAAGCTTTCTTT,CASSPTGTEAFF,.,TRBJ1-1,TRBV7-9,.
TGTGCCAGTAGTATTGGGAGGATTGAAGCTTTCTTT,CASSIGRIEAFF,.,TRBJ1-1,TRBV19,.
TGTGCCAGCACGGACAGGACCTATGGCTACACCTTC,CASTDRTYGYTF,.,TRBJ1-2,TRBV6-4,TRBD1
TGCAGTGCTAGTGAGACTGATGAGCAGTTCTTC,CSASETDEQFF,once,TRBJ2-1,TRBV20-1,.
TGCGCCAGAATTGACGGGTACACTGAAGCTTTCTTT,CARIDGYTEAFF,.,TRBJ1-1,TRBV10-1,.
TGTGCCAGCAGCCAAGACAGCTACGAGCAGTACTTC,CASSQDSYEQYF,.,TRBJ2-7,TRBV6-5,.
TGTGCCAGCAGTTTATTGGGGGGGAGTGAAGCTTTCTTT,CASSLLGGSEAFF,once,TRBJ1-1,TRBV27,.
TGCGCCAGCAGCCAAGGACTAGCTCTTACGAATGAGCAGTTCTTC,CASSQGLALTNEQFF,.,TRBJ2-1,TRBV4-3,TRBD2
TGCAGCGTTTGGCGGGAGAACACCGGGGAGCTGTTTTTT,CSVWRENTGELFF,.,TRBJ2-2,TRBV29-1,.
TGCGCCAGCAGCTTACGGACAGAAGCTAATTCACCCCTCCACTTT,CASSLRTEANSPLHF,.,TRBJ1-6,TRBV5-1,.
TGTGCCAGCAGTTTCATCTCAGGGGATGGCTACACCTTC,CASSFISGDGYTF,.,TRBJ1-2,TRBV28,.
TGCGCCAGCAGACGAGGACTAGCGGGAGGGCCTGGGGGTACAGATACGCAGTATTTT,CASRRGLAGGPGGTDTQYF,.,TRBJ2-3,TRBV10-2,TRBD2
TGTGCCAGCAGCTTAGGCGCGAGCGGGAGTAATGAGCAGTTCTTC,CASSLGASGSNEQFF,.,TRBJ2-1,TRBV7-9,TRBD2
TGTGCCAGCAGCTTAGGGACAGGGGCCAACTATGGCTACACCTTC,CASSLGTGANYGYTF,.,TRBJ1-2,TRBV13,TRBD1
TGTGCCACCTTAGACAGCTACGAGCAGTACTTC,CATLDSYEQYF,.,TRBJ2-7,TRBV2,.
TGTGCCAGCAGCTTAGTGAGTAGCGGGAGGGCCTCAAATACGCAGTATTTT,CASSLVSSGRASNTQYF,.,TRBJ2-3,TRBV7-2,TRBD2
TGTGCCAGCAGCACCGGAGGACTAGCTGAGCAGTTCTTC,CASSTGGLAEQFF,.,TRBJ2-1,TRBV28,TRBD2
TGTGCCAGCAGTGAATATAGCCGCGGGGAGACCCAGTACTTC,CASSEYSRGETQYF,.,TRBJ2-5,TRBV25-1,.
TGCGCCAGCAGCCAAAAGACTCCGGACAGCTATGGCTACACCTTC,CASSQKTPDSYGYTF,.,TRBJ1-2,TRBV4-1,.